This TCR beta chain was recorded in a study of early T cells in non-severe SARS-CoV-2 infection. Overall study: Sequenced material consisted of bulk RNA (from unsorted whole blood), and chains were unpaired. Study-level findings and limits: Sequences matched to VDJdb favored anti-spike CD8 responses, while private and CD4 specificities were missed.

This clonotype has a count of ten or more. Its antigen is not identified. V lost 5 bases, J lost 6 bases, and 12 bases lay in between. The CDR3 is made up of 13 amino acids. Via MiXCR, TCRdb re-called the 5' RACE reads, giving one row per CDR3 protein. This repertoire shows tens of thousands of distinct CDR3 sequences, around 4.7% found once; its top ten account for roughly 5%. The rearrangement links TRBV12-3 or TRBV12-4 to TRBJ2-3; D not resolved. The receptor was isolated from an adult who was a healthcare worker with PCR-confirmed SARS-CoV-2 infection or an uninfected control (not recorded which). Source material: whole blood. Here the CDR3 DNA reads TGTGCCAGCAGTCTCCCAACCAGGGATACGCAGTATTTT. Protein: CASSLPTRDTQYF.